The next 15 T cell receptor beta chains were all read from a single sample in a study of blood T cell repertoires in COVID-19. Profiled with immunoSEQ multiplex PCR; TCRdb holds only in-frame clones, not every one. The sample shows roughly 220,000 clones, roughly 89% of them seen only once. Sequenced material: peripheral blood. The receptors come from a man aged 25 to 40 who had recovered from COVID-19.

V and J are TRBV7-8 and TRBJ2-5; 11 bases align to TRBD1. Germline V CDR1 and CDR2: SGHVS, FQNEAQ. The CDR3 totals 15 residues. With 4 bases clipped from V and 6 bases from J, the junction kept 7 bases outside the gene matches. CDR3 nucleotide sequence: TGTGCCAGCAGCTGGGACAGGGGGGGCGAGAAGACCCAGTACTTC. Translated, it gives CASSWDRGGEKTQYF.

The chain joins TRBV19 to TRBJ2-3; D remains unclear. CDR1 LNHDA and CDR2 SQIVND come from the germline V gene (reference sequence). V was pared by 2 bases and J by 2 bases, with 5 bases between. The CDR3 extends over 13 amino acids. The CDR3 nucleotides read TGTGCCAGTAGTATATCCCACACAGATACGCAGTATTTT. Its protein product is CASSISHTDTQYF.

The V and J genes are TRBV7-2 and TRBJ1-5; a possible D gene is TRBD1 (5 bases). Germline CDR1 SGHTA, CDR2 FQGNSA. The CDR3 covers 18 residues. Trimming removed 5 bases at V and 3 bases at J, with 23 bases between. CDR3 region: CASSLLRPTDIHNQPQHF. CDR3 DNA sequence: TGTGCCAGCAGCCTCTTAAGGCCAACGGACATTCACAATCAGCCCCAGCATTTT.

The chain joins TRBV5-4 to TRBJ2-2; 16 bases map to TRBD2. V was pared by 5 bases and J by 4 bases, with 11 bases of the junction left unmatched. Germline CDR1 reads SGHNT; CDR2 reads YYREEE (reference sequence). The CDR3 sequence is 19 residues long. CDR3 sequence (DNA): TGTGCCAGCAGTTCACCGGGACTAGCGGGGGGGCCAAGCACCGGGGAGCTGTTTTTT. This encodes CASSSPGLAGGPSTGELFF.

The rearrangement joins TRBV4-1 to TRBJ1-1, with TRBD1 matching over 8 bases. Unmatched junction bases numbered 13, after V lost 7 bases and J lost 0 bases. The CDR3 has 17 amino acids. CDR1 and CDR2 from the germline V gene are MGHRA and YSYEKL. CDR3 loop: CASTETGAGDLNTEAFF. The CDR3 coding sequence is TGCGCCAGCACAGAGACAGGGGCCGGAGATTTGAACACTGAAGCTTTCTTT.

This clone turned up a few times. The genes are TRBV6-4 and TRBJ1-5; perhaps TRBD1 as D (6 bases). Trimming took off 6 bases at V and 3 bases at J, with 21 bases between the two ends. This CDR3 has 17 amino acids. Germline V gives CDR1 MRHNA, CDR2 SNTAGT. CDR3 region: CASSGVAPYRDNQPQHF. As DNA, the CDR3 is TGTGCCAGCAGCGGAGTCGCCCCTTACAGGGACAATCAGCCCCAGCATTTT.

Here the CDR3 DNA reads TGTGCCTGGAGCCCTTTTGTTGACTCCGAGCAGTACTTC. Its protein product is CAWSPFVDSEQYF. V gene TRBV30 combines with J gene TRBJ2-7; the D is unclear. With 3 bases removed from V and 6 bases from J, the gap between germline ends came to 15 bases. Germline V lookup: CDR1 GTSNPN, CDR2 SVGIG (reference sequence). The CDR3 has 13 amino acids.

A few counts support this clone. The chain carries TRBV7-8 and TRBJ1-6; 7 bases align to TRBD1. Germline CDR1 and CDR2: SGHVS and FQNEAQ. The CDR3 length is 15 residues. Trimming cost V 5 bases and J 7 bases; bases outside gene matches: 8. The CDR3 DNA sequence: TGTGCCAGCAGCAAAGACAGGGTTCGGAATTCACCCCTCCACTTT. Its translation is CASSKDRVRNSPLHF.

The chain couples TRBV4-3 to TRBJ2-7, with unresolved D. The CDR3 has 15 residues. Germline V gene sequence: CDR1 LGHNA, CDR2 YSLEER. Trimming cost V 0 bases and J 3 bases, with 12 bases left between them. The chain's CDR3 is CASSQDPVLYYEQYF. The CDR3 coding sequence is TGCGCCAGCAGCCAAGATCCGGTCTTATACTACGAGCAGTACTTC.

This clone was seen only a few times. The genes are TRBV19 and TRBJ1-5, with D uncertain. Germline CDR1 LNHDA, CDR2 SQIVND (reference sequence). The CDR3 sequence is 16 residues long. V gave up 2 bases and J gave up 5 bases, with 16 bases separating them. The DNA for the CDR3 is TGTGCCAGTAGTATATTAGCTCGAGGCACCTATCAGCCCCAGCATTTT. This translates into CASSILARGTYQPQHF.

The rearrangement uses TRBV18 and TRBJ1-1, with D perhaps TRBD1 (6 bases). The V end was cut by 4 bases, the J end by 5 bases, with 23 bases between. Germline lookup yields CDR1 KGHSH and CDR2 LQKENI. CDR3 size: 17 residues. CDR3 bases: TGTGCCAGCTCACGAGACCGCCAGGGGAGGGGGGAAACTGAAGCTTTCTTT. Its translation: CASSRDRQGRGETEAFF. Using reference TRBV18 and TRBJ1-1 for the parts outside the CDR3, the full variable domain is NAGVMQNPRHLVRRRGQEARLRCSPMKGHSHVYWYRQLPEEGLKFMVYLQKENIIDESGMPKERFSAEFPKEGPSILRIQQVVRGDSAAYFCASSRDRQGRGETEAFFGQGTRLTVV.

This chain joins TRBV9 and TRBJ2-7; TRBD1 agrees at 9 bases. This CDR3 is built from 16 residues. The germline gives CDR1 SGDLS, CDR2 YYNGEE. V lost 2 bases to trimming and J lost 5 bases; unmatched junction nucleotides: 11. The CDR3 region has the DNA TGTGCCAGCAGCGTTTTTGGGGGGACAGGGCTGGACGAGCAGTACTTC. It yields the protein CASSVFGGTGLDEQYF.

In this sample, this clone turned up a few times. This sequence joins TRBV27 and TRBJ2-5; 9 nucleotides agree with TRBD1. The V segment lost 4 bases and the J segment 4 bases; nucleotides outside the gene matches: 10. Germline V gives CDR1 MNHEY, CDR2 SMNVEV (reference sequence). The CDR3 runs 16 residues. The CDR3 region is CASSSLGQGLGETQYF. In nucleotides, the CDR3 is TGTGCCAGCAGTTCCCTCGGACAGGGGTTAGGAGAGACCCAGTACTTC.

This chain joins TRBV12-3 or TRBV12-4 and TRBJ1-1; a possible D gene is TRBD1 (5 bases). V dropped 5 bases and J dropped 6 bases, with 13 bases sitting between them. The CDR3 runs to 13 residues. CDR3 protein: CASSRLGGAEAFF. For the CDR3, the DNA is TGTGCCAGCAGTCGTCTGGGGGGGGCTGAAGCTTTCTTT.

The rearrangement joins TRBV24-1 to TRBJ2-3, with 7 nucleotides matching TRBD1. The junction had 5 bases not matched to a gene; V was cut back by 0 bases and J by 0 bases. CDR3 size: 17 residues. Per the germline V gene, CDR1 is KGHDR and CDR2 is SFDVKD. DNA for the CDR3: TGTGCCACCAGTGATTTGAAAACAGGGGTTAGCACAGATACGCAGTATTTT. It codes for CATSDLKTGVSTDTQYF.